This entry is about one T cell receptor (beta chain). PCR was performed a second time for 7 to 11 cycles using a sample-barcoded 5' primer and a J-beta primer mix. One entry per CDR3 protein results from TCRdb running MiXCR on the 5' RACE reads. The sample consists of about 1,500,000 distinct CDR3 sequences, 28% of them appearing once. The sample belongs to a study of blood T cells in healthy people across ages. V was trimmed by 6 bases and J by 6 bases, leaving 14 bases between them. Germline-derived CDR1 and CDR2 are MNHEY and SMNVEV (reference sequence). The CDR3 loop spans 13 amino acids. Drawing of peripheral blood yielded about 9.6 milliliters from each donor.

The chain has TRBV27 and TRBJ1-2, with D perhaps matching TRBD1 (5 bases). The sequenced sample was blood. The receptor was isolated from a woman aged 25 to 45 in good health. CDR3 sequence: CASREPGTHGYTF. Here the CDR3 DNA reads TGTGCCAGCAGAGAACCCGGGACCCATGGCTACACCTTC.